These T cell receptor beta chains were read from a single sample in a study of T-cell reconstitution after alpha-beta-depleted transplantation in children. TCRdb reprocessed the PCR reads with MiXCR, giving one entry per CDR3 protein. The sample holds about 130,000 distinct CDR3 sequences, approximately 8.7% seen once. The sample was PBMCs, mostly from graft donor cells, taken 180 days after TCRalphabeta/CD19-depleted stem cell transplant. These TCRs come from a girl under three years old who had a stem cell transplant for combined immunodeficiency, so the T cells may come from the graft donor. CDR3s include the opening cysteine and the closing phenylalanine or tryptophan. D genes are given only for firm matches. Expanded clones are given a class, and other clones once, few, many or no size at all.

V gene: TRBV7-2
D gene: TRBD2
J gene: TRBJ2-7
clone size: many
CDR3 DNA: TGTGCCAGCAGCTTAGTAGCGGGAGGCAACTACGAGCAGTACTTC
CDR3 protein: CASSLVAGGNYEQYF

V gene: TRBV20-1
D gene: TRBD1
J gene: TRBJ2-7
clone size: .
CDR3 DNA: TGCAGTGCTAGAGATCCGGGACAGCTCTACGAGCAGTACTTC
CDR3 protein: CSARDPGQLYEQYF

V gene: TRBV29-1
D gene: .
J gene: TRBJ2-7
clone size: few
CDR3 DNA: TGCAGCGTTGAAGCGGATACCTACGAGCAGTACTTC
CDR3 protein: CSVEADTYEQYF

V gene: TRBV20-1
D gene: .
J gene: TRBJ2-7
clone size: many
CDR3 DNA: TGCAGTGCTCTGTCGGTCTCGGGAACCTACGAGCAGTACTTC
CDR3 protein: CSALSVSGTYEQYF

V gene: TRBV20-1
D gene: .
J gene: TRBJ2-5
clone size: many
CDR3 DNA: TGCAGTGCTAGGAGGCAGGGGCAAGAGACCCAGTACTTC
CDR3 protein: CSARRQGQETQYF

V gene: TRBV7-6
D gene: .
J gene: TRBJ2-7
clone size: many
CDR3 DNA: TGTGCCAGCAGCTTAGACCCCGGGCCCTACGAGCAGTACTTC
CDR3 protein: CASSLDPGPYEQYF

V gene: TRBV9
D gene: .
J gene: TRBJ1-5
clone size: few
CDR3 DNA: TGTGCCAGCAGCGTACCTGGGCAGGCCCCTGGGTGGGATCAGCCCCAGCATTTT
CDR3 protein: CASSVPGQAPGWDQPQHF

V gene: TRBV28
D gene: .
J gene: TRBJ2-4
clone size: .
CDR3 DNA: TGTGCCAGCAGTTTAGGCAGGTTCCTAGCCAAAAACATTCAGTACTTC
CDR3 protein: CASSLGRFLAKNIQYF

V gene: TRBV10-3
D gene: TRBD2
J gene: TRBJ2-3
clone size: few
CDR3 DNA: TGTGCCATCAGTCCCATTAGCGGGGGGCACACAGATACGCAGTATTTT
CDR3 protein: CAISPISGGHTDTQYF

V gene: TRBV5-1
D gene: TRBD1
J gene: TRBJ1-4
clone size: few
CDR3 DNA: TGCGCCAGCGGACCGGGACAACAGGGGGAAAAACTGTTTTTT
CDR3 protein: CASGPGQQGEKLFF

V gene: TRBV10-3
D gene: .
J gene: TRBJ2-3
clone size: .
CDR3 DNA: TGTGCCATCAGTGGGGAGCGGTACATCACAGATACGCAGTATTTT
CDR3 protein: CAISGERYITDTQYF

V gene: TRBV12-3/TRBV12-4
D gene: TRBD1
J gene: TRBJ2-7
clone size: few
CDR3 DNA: TGTGCCAGCAGTTCCAGGGGGCTTGCCTCCTACGAGCAGTACTTC
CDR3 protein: CASSSRGLASYEQYF

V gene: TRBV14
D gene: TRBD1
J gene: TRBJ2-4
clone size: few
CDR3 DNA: TGTGCCAGCAGCCAAGCCCAGGGACAGGCCAAAAACATTCAGTACTTC
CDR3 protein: CASSQAQGQAKNIQYF

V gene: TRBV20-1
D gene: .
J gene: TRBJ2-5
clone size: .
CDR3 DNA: TGCAGTGCTCAGGGGCTCCAAGAGACCCAGTACTTC
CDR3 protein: CSAQGLQETQYF

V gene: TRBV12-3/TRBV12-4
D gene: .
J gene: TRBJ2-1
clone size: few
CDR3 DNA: TGTGCCAGCAGCCCCCTCCATGAGCAGTTCTTC
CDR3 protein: CASSPLHEQFF

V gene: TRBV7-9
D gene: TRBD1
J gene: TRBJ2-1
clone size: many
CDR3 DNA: TGTGCCAGCAGCAGGACAGGGAGCAATGAGCAGTTCTTC
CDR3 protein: CASSRTGSNEQFF

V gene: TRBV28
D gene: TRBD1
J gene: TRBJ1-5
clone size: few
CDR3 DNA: TGTGCCAGCAGTCACGACAGGGGGCGTTACCAGCCCCAGCATTTT
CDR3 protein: CASSHDRGRYQPQHF

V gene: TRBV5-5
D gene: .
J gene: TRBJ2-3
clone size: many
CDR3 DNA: TGTGCCAGCAGTCCTACTACAGATACGCAGTATTTT
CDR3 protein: CASSPTTDTQYF

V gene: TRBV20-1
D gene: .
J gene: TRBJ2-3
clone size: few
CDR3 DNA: TGCAGTGCTAAGAAGTGGGGGGCCGGAGATACGCAGTATTTT
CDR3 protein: CSAKKWGAGDTQYF

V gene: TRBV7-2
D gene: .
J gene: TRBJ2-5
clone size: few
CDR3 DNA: TGTGCCAGCAGCTCATCGTGGGAGGCAGAGACCCAGTACTTC
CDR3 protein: CASSSSWEAETQYF

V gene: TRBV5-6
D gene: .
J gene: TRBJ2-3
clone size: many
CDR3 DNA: TGTGCCAGCAGCTTGGCCATTGGGACAGATACGCAGTATTTT
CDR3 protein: CASSLAIGTDTQYF

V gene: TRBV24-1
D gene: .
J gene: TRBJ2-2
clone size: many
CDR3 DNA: TGTGCCACCAACGACAATACGAACACCGGGGAGCTGTTTTTT
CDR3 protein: CATNDNTNTGELFF

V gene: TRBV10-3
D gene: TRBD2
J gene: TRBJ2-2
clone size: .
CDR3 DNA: TGTGCCATCGCTCGGACTAGCGGGAGAGGTGGGGAGCTGTTTTTT
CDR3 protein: CAIARTSGRGGELFF

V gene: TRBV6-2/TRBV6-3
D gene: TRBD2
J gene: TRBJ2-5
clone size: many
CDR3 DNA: TGTGCCAGCAGACACCGGGACTATTGGCAAGAGACCCAGTACTTC
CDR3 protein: CASRHRDYWQETQYF

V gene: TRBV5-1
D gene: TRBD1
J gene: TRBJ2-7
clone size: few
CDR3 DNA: TGCGCCAGCAGCCGGACAGGGCCCCCGGCCGAGCAGTACTTC
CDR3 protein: CASSRTGPPAEQYF

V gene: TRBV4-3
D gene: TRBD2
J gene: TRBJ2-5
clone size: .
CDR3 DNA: TGCGCCAGCAGCCCCCACCTGGGGGGGGAGACCCAGTACTTC
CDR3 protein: CASSPHLGGETQYF

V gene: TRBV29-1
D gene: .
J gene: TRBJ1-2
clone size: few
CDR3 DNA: TGCAGCGTTGTCCGAGAGTCCGGGAGGAGGGACTATGGCTACACCTTC
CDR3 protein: CSVVRESGRRDYGYTF

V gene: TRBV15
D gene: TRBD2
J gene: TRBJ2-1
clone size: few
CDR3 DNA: TGTGCCACCAGCAGAGATCGAAGTCGCGGGAGACCCTACAATGAGCAGTTCTTC
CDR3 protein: CATSRDRSRGRPYNEQFF

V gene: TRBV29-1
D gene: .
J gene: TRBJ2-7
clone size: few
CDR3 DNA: TGCAGCGTTGCCTCGGGGACCTACGAGCAGTACTTC
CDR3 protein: CSVASGTYEQYF

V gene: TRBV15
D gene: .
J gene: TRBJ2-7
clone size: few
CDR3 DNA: TGTGCCACCAGCAGAGATGGAGTAGAATGGCACTTC
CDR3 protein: CATSRDGVEWHF

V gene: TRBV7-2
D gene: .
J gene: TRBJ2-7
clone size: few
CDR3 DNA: TGTGCCAGCAGCCCCGGTACCCGACTCCCCGGGGAGCAGTACTTC
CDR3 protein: CASSPGTRLPGEQYF

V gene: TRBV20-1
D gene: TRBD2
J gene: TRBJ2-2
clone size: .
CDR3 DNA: TGCAGTGCTAGAGTAGCGGGAGTTATATCGGGGGAGCTGTTTTTT
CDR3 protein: CSARVAGVISGELFF

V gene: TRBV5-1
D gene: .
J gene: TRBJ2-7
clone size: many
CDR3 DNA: TGCGCCAGCAGCTTGCGAAGAACCTACGAGCAGTACTTC
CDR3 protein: CASSLRRTYEQYF

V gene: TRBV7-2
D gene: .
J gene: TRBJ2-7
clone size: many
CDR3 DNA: TGTGCCAGCAGCAGGCGGGTCGAGCAGTACTTC
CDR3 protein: CASSRRVEQYF

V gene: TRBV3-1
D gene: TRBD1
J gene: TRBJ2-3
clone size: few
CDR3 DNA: TGTGCCAGCAGTCCGGGGACAGGGGTCCAAGATACGCAGTATTTT
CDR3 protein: CASSPGTGVQDTQYF

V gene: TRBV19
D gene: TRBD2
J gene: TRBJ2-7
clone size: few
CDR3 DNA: TGTGCCAGTAGTATCCGGGAGGGGAACTACGAGCAGTACTTC
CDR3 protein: CASSIREGNYEQYF

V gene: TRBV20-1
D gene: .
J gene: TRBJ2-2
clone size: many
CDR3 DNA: TGCAGTGCTAACGCGAACACCGGGGAGCTGTTTTTT
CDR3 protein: CSANANTGELFF

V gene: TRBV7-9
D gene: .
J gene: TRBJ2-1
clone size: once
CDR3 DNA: TGTGCCAGCAGCTTCCAGTCCTCCTACAATGAGCAGTTCTTC
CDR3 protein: CASSFQSSYNEQFF

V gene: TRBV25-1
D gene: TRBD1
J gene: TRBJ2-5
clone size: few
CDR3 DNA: TGTGCCAGCAGTGAATTCCCACAGGGGGAGGAGACCCAGTACTTC
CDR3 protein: CASSEFPQGEETQYF

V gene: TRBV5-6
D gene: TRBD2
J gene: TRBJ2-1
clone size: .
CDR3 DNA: TGTGCCAGCAGCTTGGCCGGGCGGGGGGCCTACAATGAGCAGTTCTTC
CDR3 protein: CASSLAGRGAYNEQFF

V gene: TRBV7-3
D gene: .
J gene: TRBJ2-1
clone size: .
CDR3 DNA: TGTGCCAGCAGCCTAGGGGATTACAATGAGCAGTTCTTC
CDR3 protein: CASSLGDYNEQFF

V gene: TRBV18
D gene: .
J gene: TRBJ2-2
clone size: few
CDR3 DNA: TGTGCCAGCTCACCGGGGGCGCAAAACGGGGAGCTGTTTTTT
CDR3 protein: CASSPGAQNGELFF